The T cell receptor (beta chain) described here comes from a study of blood T cell repertoires in COVID-19. Overall study context: From the United States, Italy and Spain came samples of acute and convalescent COVID-19.

Source study methods: The assay estimated nucleated cells by amplifying reference gene primers. Profiled with immunoSEQ multiplex PCR; TCRdb holds only in-frame clones, not every one. The V and J calls and clone size are taken from that table; D and trimming were inferred from the DNA. Seen here are about 200,000 clones, 80% to 90% observed once, and the top ten hold 3% to 4%. The TCR comes from a woman in her 40s with acute COVID-19. Sequencing was carried out using PBMCs or T cells enriched from blood (not recorded which).

CDR3: CASSLAEAYGYTF. The CDR3 DNA reads TGTGCCAGCAGTTTGGCAGAGGCCTATGGCTACACCTTC. The chain recombines TRBV28 with TRBJ1-2; no firm D call. From germline, CDR1 is MDHEN and CDR2 SYDVKM. Trimming stripped 3 bases from V and 4 bases from J, with 9 bases between. The CDR3 totals 13 residues.